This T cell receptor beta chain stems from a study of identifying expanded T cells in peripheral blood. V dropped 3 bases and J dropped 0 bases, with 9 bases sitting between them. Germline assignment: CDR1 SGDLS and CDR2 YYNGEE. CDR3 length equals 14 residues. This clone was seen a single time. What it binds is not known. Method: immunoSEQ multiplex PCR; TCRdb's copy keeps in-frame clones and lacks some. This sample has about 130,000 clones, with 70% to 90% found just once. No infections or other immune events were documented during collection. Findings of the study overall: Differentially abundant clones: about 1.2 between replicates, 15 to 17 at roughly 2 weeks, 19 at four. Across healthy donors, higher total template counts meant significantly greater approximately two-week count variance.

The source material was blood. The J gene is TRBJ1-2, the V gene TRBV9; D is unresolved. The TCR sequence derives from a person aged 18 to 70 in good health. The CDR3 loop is CASSATTANYGYTF. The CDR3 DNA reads TGTGCCAGCAGCGCAACCACCGCTAACTATGGCTACACCTTC.